This T cell receptor (beta chain) was sequenced during a study of blood T cell repertoires in COVID-19. The CDR3 runs to 14 residues. The V and J ends lost 0 bases and 4 bases respectively, with 8 bases between them. Germline loops: CDR1 SGHNT, CDR2 YYREEE (reference sequence). Clones were read by immunoSEQ multiplex PCR, and TCRdb kept only the in-frame ones, dropping some. This sample has tens of thousands of clones, with roughly 88% found just once. The sequenced sample consisted of peripheral blood. The chain carries TRBV5-4 and TRBJ1-3; TRBD1 is a possible D gene (5 bases). This clonotype was obtained from an elderly woman with acute or convalescent COVID-19. The CDR3, as DNA: TGTGCCAGCAGCTTGGCAGGGTACGGAAACACCATATATTTT. Its translation is CASSLAGYGNTIYF.